The 16 T cell receptor beta chains presented below share a single source sample, sequenced in a study of PD-1 blockade in mismatch repair-deficient tumors. Profiled with immunoSEQ multiplex PCR; TCRdb holds only in-frame clones, not every one. The sample lists about 100,000 clones; approximately 83% were seen once. This sample comprised peripheral blood, obtained roughly 35 weeks after starting pembrolizumab. The receptors shown here come from an adult with mismatch repair-deficient cancer.

This clone appeared many times. This sequence joins TRBV7-3 and TRBJ2-6; TRBD1 or TRBD2 may be the D gene (5 bases each). Trimming stripped 5 bases from V and 1 base from J, with 9 bases between. Germline CDR1 reads SGHTA; CDR2 reads FQGTGA. CDR3 length equals 15 residues. The CDR3 loop is CASSLRESGANVLTF. The CDR3 nucleotides read TGTGCCAGCAGCCTCAGGGAGTCTGGGGCCAACGTCCTGACTTTC.

The chain combines TRBV11-2 with TRBJ1-1; weak D call: TRBD1 (6 bases). V was clipped by 5 bases and J by 5 bases, with 12 bases between them. Germline CDR1 is SGHAT and CDR2 is FQNNGV. This CDR3 region has 13 residues. The CDR3 DNA reads TGTGCCAGCAGCCAGGACAGTTTAACTGAAGCTTTCTTT. It is translated as CASSQDSLTEAFF.

The chain recombines TRBV28 with TRBJ1-3, with D possibly matching TRBD1 (5 bases). Germline values: CDR1 MDHEN, CDR2 SYDVKM. The CDR3 contains 12 residues. Between the trimmed V and J ends, which lost 8 bases and 2 bases, there was a span of 7 bases. The CDR3 DNA is TGTGCCAGCTGGGGGGCTGGAAACACCATATATTTT. This codes for CASWGAGNTIYF.

The chain joins TRBV7-2 to TRBJ1-3, with a weak D call TRBD1 (6 bases). V was pared by 5 bases and J by 1 base, with 9 bases between. The CDR3 has 14 residues. CDR1 is SGHTA, CDR2 FQGNSA, per germline. The CDR3 protein is CASSAQGSGNTIYF. CDR3 bases: TGTGCCAGCAGCGCACAGGGTTCTGGAAACACCATATATTTT.

V and J are TRBV9 and TRBJ2-7; TRBD1 might be the D (7 bases). V lost 10 bases to trimming and J lost 3 bases, with 26 bases between them. The CDR3 has 16 residues. CDR1 and CDR2 (germline): SGDLS, YYNGEE. CDR3 loop: CALGRDRRSWDYEQYF. The CDR3 DNA sequence: TGTGCCTTGGGGCGGGACAGACGATCTTGGGACTACGAGCAGTACTTC.

The gene calls are TRBV27 and TRBJ2-2, with a tentative D call TRBD2 (5 bases). V lost 0 bases and J lost 0, with 11 bases in between. The CDR3 length is 17 residues. Germline V CDR1 and CDR2: MNHEY, SMNVEV (reference sequence). CDR3 in amino acids: CASSLSRADSNTGELFF. The CDR3 DNA sequence: TGTGCCAGCAGTTTATCGAGGGCCGATTCGAACACCGGGGAGCTGTTTTTT.

The gene calls are TRBV6-1 and TRBJ2-7, with 7 bases fitting TRBD1. This CDR3 region has 15 residues. The V segment lost 7 bases and the J segment 6 bases; nucleotides outside the gene matches: 15. Germline-derived CDR1 and CDR2 are MNHNS and SASEGT. The CDR3 sequence: CASKVDREDGREQYF. The DNA of the CDR3 is TGTGCCAGCAAAGTAGACAGGGAAGATGGCCGCGAGCAGTACTTC.

The gene calls are TRBV6-5 and TRBJ2-7; possible D gene TRBD2, 7 bases. Germline CDR1 is MNHEY and CDR2 is SVGAGI. The CDR3 runs 15 residues. V dropped 5 bases and J dropped 4 bases, with 18 bases sitting between them. This CDR3 reads CASSPYSGTLYEQYF. CDR3 nucleotides: TGTGCCAGCAGTCCTTACAGCGGGACATTATACGAGCAGTACTTC.

The V gene is TRBV7-2, the J gene TRBJ2-7; D may be TRBD2 (6 bases). CDR3 size: 15 residues. Germline-derived CDR1 and CDR2 are SGHTA and FQGNSA. V gave up 5 bases and J gave up 0 bases, with 14 bases separating them. CDR3 amino acids: CASSKVSGPSYEQYF. Written as DNA, the CDR3 is TGTGCCAGCAGCAAAGTTAGCGGACCCTCCTACGAGCAGTACTTC. Drawing the rest from reference TRBV7-2 and TRBJ2-7, the complete variable domain is GAGVSQSPSNKVTEKGKDVELRCDPISGHTALYWYRQSLGQGLEFLIYFQGNSAPDKSGLPSDRFSAERTGGSVSTLTIQRTQQEDSAVYLCASSKVSGPSYEQYFGPGTRLTVT.

This clone was seen a handful of times. The CDR3 spells CASSLGQGVRPNEKLFF. CDR3 DNA sequence: TGTGCCAGCAGCCTGGGGCAGGGGGTCAGGCCTAATGAAAAACTGTTTTTT. The rearrangement uses TRBV27 and TRBJ1-4; 7 nucleotides agree with TRBD1. V trimming: 6 bases; J trimming: 3 bases; junction bases outside the gene matches: 13. The CDR3 spans 17 residues. Looked up from germline, CDR1 is MNHEY and CDR2 is SMNVEV (reference sequence). Looking up the rest from reference TRBV27 and TRBJ1-4 gives the full variable domain: EAQVTQNPRYLITVTGKKLTVTCSQNMNHEYMSWYRQDPGLGLRQIYYSMNVEVTDKGDVPEGYKVSRKEKRNFPLILESPSPNQTSLYFCASSLGQGVRPNEKLFFGSGTQLSVL.

The chain employs TRBV15 and TRBJ2-1; 7 nucleotides line up with TRBD2. Germline-derived CDR1 and CDR2 are LNHNV and YYDKDF (reference sequence). J was trimmed by 5 bases and V by 5 bases; bases with no gene match: 9. CDR3 length equals 15 residues. Written as DNA, the CDR3 is TGTGCCACCAGCCCCCGGGGGAGGGCCGACAATGAGCAGTTCTTC. It is translated as CATSPRGRADNEQFF.

This chain connects TRBV28 to TRBJ1-1, with D possibly being TRBD1 (5 bases). Trimming cost V 8 bases and J 10 bases, with 23 bases left between them. The CDR3 runs to 14 residues. Germline CDR1 MDHEN, CDR2 SYDVKM. CDR3 bases: TGTGCCAGCTGGGCGCGGGGGGTGAGTGGTCGAGCTTTCTTT. Translating gives CASWARGVSGRAFF.

The chain couples TRBV7-8 to TRBJ2-6; TRBD1 agrees at 7 bases. The CDR3 extends over 18 amino acids. The trim removed 2 bases at V and 2 bases at J, leaving 9 bases unmatched. Germline CDR1 SGHVS, CDR2 FQNEAQ. The CDR3 sequence is CASSLRGTATAGANVLTF. In DNA form, the CDR3 reads TGTGCCAGCAGCTTAAGGGGGACAGCCACCGCTGGGGCCAACGTCCTGACTTTC.

V and J are TRBV27 and TRBJ1-1, with TRBD1 matching over 10 bases. CDR1 and CDR2 from the germline V gene are MNHEY and SMNVEV (reference sequence). V was clipped by 0 bases and J by 0 bases; unmatched bases: 1. The CDR3 sequence is 16 residues long. CDR3 bases: TGTGCCAGCAGTTTATCGACAGGGGGCCTGAACACTGAAGCTTTCTTT. Translating gives CASSLSTGGLNTEAFF.

The J gene is TRBJ2-1, the V gene TRBV5-1; 14 nucleotides agree with TRBD2. Trimming took 2 bases from V and 0 from J; bases not matched to a gene: 1. The CDR3 contains 17 residues. Germline-derived CDR1 and CDR2 are SGHRS and YFSETQ. CDR3 nucleotide sequence: TGCGCCAGCAGCTTCGGGACTAGCGGGAGCTCCTACAATGAGCAGTTCTTC. It translates to CASSFGTSGSSYNEQFF.

The J gene is TRBJ1-3, the V gene TRBV10-3, with D unclear. The V gene lost 3 bases and the J gene lost 0 bases, with 12 bases spanning the gap. The germline CDR1 and CDR2 sequences are ENHRY and SYGVKD. The CDR3 loop spans 16 amino acids. CDR3 bases: TGTGCCATCAGTGATCTGCGAACAAACTCTGGAAACACCATATATTTT. The encoded protein is CAISDLRTNSGNTIYF.